Each of the 32 T cell receptor beta chains below was sequenced from the same sample in a study of identical twins. TCRdb analysed the 5' RACE reads with MiXCR anew, one entry per CDR3 protein. The data show about 190,000 distinct CDR3 sequences, roughly 15% seen once. These data also featured in a second study, about T cells expressing NK-cell markers.

Material for sequencing was CD8+ T cells sorted from blood. Receptor source: a woman aged 18-30 years in good health.

The chain employs TRBV4-2 and TRBJ2-3, with 13 positions matching TRBD2. CDR1 is LGHNA and CDR2 is YNFKEQ in the germline V gene. CDR3 size: 19 residues. V was pared by 4 bases and J by 0 bases, with 10 bases of the junction left unmatched. CDR3 nucleotides: TGTGCCAGCAGCCCATGGACTAGCGGGGGACCTATGAGCACAGATACGCAGTATTTT. Encoded protein: CASSPWTSGGPMSTDTQYF.

This clonotype has a handful of counts. The rearrangement joins TRBV7-9 to TRBJ2-7; unclear D gene. The germline gives CDR1 SEHNR, CDR2 FQNEAQ (reference sequence). Trimming pared 3 bases from V and 5 bases from J, leaving 11 bases between. The CDR3 loop spans 13 amino acids. The CDR3, as DNA: TGTGCCAGCAGCTTCGACGTCGGACACGAGCAGTACTTC. It yields the protein CASSFDVGHEQYF.

V is TRBV7-9 and J is TRBJ2-2, with D hard to call. The V and J ends lost 1 base and 4 bases respectively, with 10 bases between them. CDR1 is SEHNR and CDR2 is FQNEAQ in the germline V gene (reference sequence). The CDR3 length is 15 residues. CDR3 DNA sequence: TGTGCCAGCAGCTTAGGGCGGCCGCGCACCGGGGAGCTGTTTTTT. Its translation: CASSLGRPRTGELFF.

V gene TRBV2 combines with J gene TRBJ2-2; D is undetermined. V was cut by 7 bases and J by 9 bases, with 12 bases left in between. Germline-derived CDR1 and CDR2 are SNHLY and FYNNEI. The length of the CDR3 is 12 residues. CDR3 sequence (DNA): TGTGCCAGCAACTATGGTTTCCGGGAGCTGTTTTTT. As protein: CASNYGFRELFF.

The rearrangement links TRBV10-2 to TRBJ2-7, with D uncertain. Looked up from germline, CDR1 is WSHSY and CDR2 is SAAADI. The V end lost 5 bases, the J end lost 2 bases, and 7 bases lay between the germline ends. The CDR3 has 12 residues. The CDR3 coding sequence is TGCGCCAGCAGTAAATTCACCTACGAGCAGTACTTC. Residues: CASSKFTYEQYF.

The genes are TRBV5-6 and TRBJ2-1, with D perhaps matching TRBD2 (6 bases). The length of the CDR3 is 13 residues. Germline V gene lookup returns CDR1 SGHDT and CDR2 YYEEEE. V shed 7 bases and J shed 7 bases, with 15 bases lying between them. The CDR3 bases are TGTGCCAGCTCGGGTAGCGGAATAAATGAGCAGTTCTTC. Amino acid sequence: CASSGSGINEQFF.

This clonotype turned up a few times. In nucleotides, the CDR3 is TGTGCCAGTCATACCCACCCCCGGGGGGTCAATGAGCAGTTCTTC. This encodes CASHTHPRGVNEQFF. V is TRBV19 and J is TRBJ2-1, with 7 bases that match TRBD2. The trim removed 8 bases at V and 6 bases at J, leaving 13 bases unmatched. The CDR3 length is 15 residues. Germline CDR1 and CDR2: LNHDA and SQIVND (reference sequence).

This clonotype was detected only a few times. This rearrangement joins TRBV7-8 to TRBJ1-6; 9 bases are shared with TRBD1. Germline CDR1 SGHVS, CDR2 FQNEAQ. V lost 4 bases, J lost 7 bases, and 2 bases stayed unmatched. CDR3 size: 14 residues. The CDR3 bases are TGTGCCAGCAGCTCGGGACAGGGAAATTCACCCCTCCACTTT. Its translation: CASSSGQGNSPLHF.

The J gene is TRBJ2-7, the V gene TRBV11-1; D is unresolved. Germline V gene lookup returns CDR1 SGHAT and CDR2 FQDESV (reference sequence). V gave up 3 bases and J gave up 0 bases, with 6 bases separating them. The length of the CDR3 is 13 residues. Written as DNA, the CDR3 is TGTGCCAGCAGCTTGGGCAACTCCTACGAGCAGTACTTC. Encoded protein: CASSLGNSYEQYF.

The chain carries TRBV10-3 and TRBJ2-7; possible D gene TRBD2, 5 bases. CDR3 size: 13 residues. Germline CDR1 and CDR2: ENHRY and SYGVKD. Trimming left V 8 bases short and J 9 bases short, with 20 bases between. This chain's CDR3 is CAIGKRTAWGQYF. The CDR3 nucleotides read TGTGCCATCGGGAAGCGGACGGCGTGGGGGCAGTACTTC.

The chain has TRBV11-2 and TRBJ2-7; TRBD2 agrees at 9 bases. Germline V gene lookup returns CDR1 SGHAT and CDR2 FQNNGV. CDR3 length: 14 amino acids. J was trimmed by 6 bases and V by 6 bases; bases with no gene match: 9. The CDR3 spells CASSLFRGGAEQYF. CDR3 in DNA: TGTGCCAGCAGTCTCTTCCGCGGGGGGGCCGAGCAGTACTTC.

This clonotype has more than one count but fewer than ten. The chain carries TRBV20-1 and TRBJ2-1; D is ambiguous. The CDR3 runs to 13 residues. Germline V CDR1 and CDR2: DFQATT, SNEGSKA (reference sequence). Deletions cut 1 base from V and 7 bases from J, with 11 bases between. The CDR3 coding sequence is TGCAGTGCTAGAGGCCTCCTGGGGAATGAGCAGTTCTTC. Translating gives CSARGLLGNEQFF.

The table lists this clonotype with a few counts. V and J are TRBV9 and TRBJ2-1; TRBD2 agrees at 8 bases. V was pared by 4 bases and J by 3 bases, with 9 bases of the junction left unmatched. CDR1 and CDR2 from the germline V gene are SGDLS and YYNGEE. CDR3 length equals 16 residues. The CDR3 sequence is CASSSWTSQDYNEQFF. The CDR3 coding sequence is TGTGCCAGCAGCTCCTGGACTAGCCAAGACTACAATGAGCAGTTCTTC.

Only a few counts were recorded for this clonotype. The chain uses TRBV3-1 and TRBJ2-1, with D unresolved. Germline-derived CDR1 and CDR2 are LGHDT and YNNKEL (reference sequence). The V gene lost 4 bases and the J gene lost 2 bases, with 9 bases spanning the gap. The CDR3 is made up of 14 amino acids. In DNA form, the CDR3 reads TGTGCCAGCAGCCCTTTGGGGACCTACAATGAGCAGTTCTTC. It encodes CASSPLGTYNEQFF.

This clonotype was observed a handful of times. The rearrangement joins TRBV9 to TRBJ2-1; TRBD2 agrees at 7 bases. J was trimmed by 8 bases and V by 5 bases; bases with no gene match: 10. The CDR3 has 14 residues. Germline CDR1 and CDR2: SGDLS and YYNGEE. Here the CDR3 reads CASRDSKGGDEQFF. CDR3 DNA: TGTGCCAGCAGGGACTCTAAGGGAGGGGATGAGCAGTTCTTC.

This clonotype was detected only a few times. V gene TRBV7-9 combines with J gene TRBJ2-7; D is unresolved. V was clipped by 4 bases and J by 2 bases, with 9 bases between them. Germline V gene lookup returns CDR1 SEHNR and CDR2 FQNEAQ (reference sequence). There are 13 residues in the CDR3. In DNA, the CDR3 is TGTGCCAGCAGCTATGGATCTACCTACGAGCAGTACTTC. It translates to CASSYGSTYEQYF.

In this sample, this clonotype turned up a few times. This sequence joins TRBV11-2 and TRBJ1-1; D remains unclear. The V gene lost 1 base and the J gene lost 4 bases, with 10 bases spanning the gap. The CDR3 loop spans 14 amino acids. CDR1 is SGHAT, CDR2 FQNNGV, per germline. The CDR3 loop reads CASSLGPVVTEAFF. In DNA, the CDR3 is TGTGCCAGCAGCTTAGGCCCGGTGGTCACTGAAGCTTTCTTT.

V and J are TRBV4-3 and TRBJ2-7; TRBD1 might be the D (5 bases). Trimming left V 0 bases short and J 0 bases short, with 9 bases between. The CDR3 extends over 15 amino acids. Germline CDR1 reads LGHNA; CDR2 reads YSLEER. Here the CDR3 DNA reads TGCGCCAGCAGCCAAGAGCAGGGTCACTCCTACGAGCAGTACTTC. Protein product: CASSQEQGHSYEQYF.

This clonotype was recorded a few times. The rearrangement links TRBV13 to TRBJ2-5; 10 nucleotides align to TRBD2. The germline V gene encodes CDR1 PRHDT and CDR2 FYEKMQ (reference sequence). Germline trimming cut 1 base from V and 6 bases from J; bases unmatched to any gene: 11. CDR3 length: 17 residues. Here the CDR3 DNA reads TGTGCCAGCAGCTTAGAGTTAGCGGGGGGCCTATTGAAGACCCAGTACTTC. This codes for CASSLELAGGLLKTQYF. Filled out from reference TRBV13 and TRBJ2-5, the complete variable domain reads AAGVIQSPRHLIKEKRETATLKCYPIPRHDTVYWYQQGPGQDPQFLISFYEKMQSDKGSIPDRFSAQQFSDYHSELNMSSLELGDSALYFCASSLELAGGLLKTQYFGPGTRLLVL.

This chain joins TRBV6-1 and TRBJ2-7; D not resolved. The CDR3 is made up of 14 amino acids. Per germline, CDR1 MNHNS and CDR2 SASEGT. Trimming removed 7 bases from V and 2 bases from J, with 15 bases in between. The CDR3 coding sequence is TGTGCCAGCATGAAGTCCTCTTGGCCCTACGAGCAGTACTTC. This encodes CASMKSSWPYEQYF.

DNA of the CDR3: TGTGCCAGCTCACCGGACAGGGTGGATGGCTACACCTTC. This gives the protein CASSPDRVDGYTF. This sequence joins TRBV18 and TRBJ1-2, with TRBD1 matching 8 bases. The germline V gene has CDR1 KGHSH and CDR2 LQKENI. J was trimmed by 6 bases and V by 3 bases; bases with no gene match: 3. This CDR3 contains 13 residues. The full variable domain, completed using reference TRBV18 and TRBJ1-2, is NAGVMQNPRHLVRRRGQEARLRCSPMKGHSHVYWYRQLPEEGLKFMVYLQKENIIDESGMPKERFSAEFPKEGPSILRIQQVVRGDSAAYFCASSPDRVDGYTFGSGTRLTVV.

V is TRBV10-3 and J is TRBJ1-1; TRBD1 matches 10 bases. Trimming took 3 bases from V and 6 from J; bases not matched to a gene: 4. The length of the CDR3 is 14 residues. Germline CDR1 ENHRY, CDR2 SYGVKD. This CDR3 reads CAISEGTGVSEAFF. CDR3 coding DNA: TGTGCCATCAGTGAAGGGACAGGGGTGTCTGAAGCTTTCTTT.

This chain joins TRBV20-1 and TRBJ2-1; 10 bases map to TRBD2. The CDR3 has 15 amino acids. Germline assignment: CDR1 DFQATT and CDR2 SNEGSKA (reference sequence). Trimming removed 0 bases from V and 4 bases from J; junction bases left unmatched: 3. CDR3 protein: CSARDTSGVYNEQFF. The CDR3 DNA follows: TGCAGTGCTAGAGATACTAGCGGGGTGTACAATGAGCAGTTCTTC.

The chain links TRBV7-9 to TRBJ1-2; perhaps TRBD1 as D (6 bases). CDR1 SEHNR and CDR2 FQNEAQ come from the germline V gene (reference sequence). With 4 bases removed from V and 4 bases from J, the gap between germline ends came to 10 bases. The length of the CDR3 is 13 residues. This chain's CDR3 is CASSSSQGYGYTF. The CDR3, as DNA: TGTGCCAGCAGCTCGTCACAGGGCTATGGCTACACCTTC.

The rearrangement links TRBV2 to TRBJ1-1, with unresolved D. Germline assignment: CDR1 SNHLY and CDR2 FYNNEI. This CDR3 has 14 residues. V gave up 7 bases and J gave up 2 bases, with 14 bases separating them. The CDR3 DNA reads TGTGCCAGCATCGAGGCCCTTTTCAACACTGAAGCTTTCTTT. Its protein product is CASIEALFNTEAFF.

This clonotype turned up a few times. The chain joins TRBV3-1 to TRBJ2-7; D perhaps matches TRBD1 (5 bases). Germline lookup yields CDR1 LGHDT and CDR2 YNNKEL (reference sequence). This CDR3 is built from 16 residues. V gave up 0 bases and J gave up 2 bases, with 14 bases separating them. The CDR3, as DNA: TGTGCCAGCAGCCAAGATCGTGGCAGGGCCGCCTACGAGCAGTACTTC. It yields the protein CASSQDRGRAAYEQYF.

The gene calls are TRBV9 and TRBJ2-6; 10 bases are a match to TRBD1. With V trimmed by 2 bases and J by 4 bases, 9 bases remained unmatched. CDR1 is SGDLS and CDR2 is YYNGEE in the germline V gene. The length of the CDR3 is 18 residues. CDR3: CASSVRDRGQPGANVLTF. The CDR3 DNA follows: TGTGCCAGCAGCGTCCGGGACAGGGGCCAGCCAGGGGCCAACGTCCTGACTTTC.

The chain links TRBV12-5 to TRBJ2-1; tentative D call: TRBD1 (5 bases). The CDR3 has 13 residues. V was clipped by 6 bases and J by 7 bases, with 13 bases between them. The germline gives CDR1 LGHNT, CDR2 FRNRAP. The CDR3 here is CASGPGSGNEQFF. CDR3 coding DNA: TGTGCTAGTGGCCCAGGGTCTGGGAATGAGCAGTTCTTC.

This clonotype turned up a few times. This chain uses TRBV20-1 with TRBJ2-3; D remains ambiguous. V was pared by 0 bases and J by 2 bases, with 3 bases between. From germline, CDR1 is DFQATT and CDR2 SNEGSKA (reference sequence). The CDR3 loop spans 12 amino acids. The DNA for the CDR3 is TGCAGTGCTAGAGATCCCACAGATACGCAGTATTTT. It specifies CSARDPTDTQYF.

The chain recombines TRBV9 with TRBJ2-7; D call uncertain. Trimming left V 0 bases short and J 3 bases short, with 7 bases between. Looked up from germline, CDR1 is SGDLS and CDR2 is YYNGEE. The CDR3 sequence is 13 residues long. The CDR3 reads CASSVGLFYEQYF. The CDR3 nucleotides read TGTGCCAGCAGCGTAGGACTGTTCTACGAGCAGTACTTC.

V usage is TRBV20-1 and J usage is TRBJ2-1; no reliable D call. Looked up from germline, CDR1 is DFQATT and CDR2 is SNEGSKA (reference sequence). Trimming cost V 3 bases and J 0 bases, with 9 bases left between them. This CDR3 is 14 amino acids long. CDR3 nucleotide sequence: TGCAGTGCTAGCCTTCTAAGCTCCTACAATGAGCAGTTCTTC. As protein: CSASLLSSYNEQFF.

J is TRBJ1-1 and V is TRBV9; D unresolved. V was shortened by 3 bases and J by 1 base, with 7 bases between the two germline ends. CDR3 size: 13 residues. Germline CDR1 SGDLS, CDR2 YYNGEE. CDR3 DNA sequence: TGTGCCAGCAGCGGTGAAGGGAACACTGAAGCTTTCTTT. This translates into CASSGEGNTEAFF.